The text below deals with one T cell receptor (beta chain). The antigen remains undetermined. A clone one base away is much larger, so this may be a read error. The sample belongs to a study of cytomegalovirus exposure and HLA in healthy donors. Study conclusions and caveats: In vitro, three CMV-associated chains proved specific for CMV antigens. Associated with cytomegalovirus, according to the listing, were about 160 TCR beta chains.

Using immunoSEQ multiplex PCR, the repertoire was profiled, and TCRdb retains in-frame clones only, with some absent. The sample includes 200,000 to 250,000 clones, around 88% of them seen just once. Germline V gene data show CDR1 as MNHEY and CDR2 as SVGAGI. The CDR3 runs to 15 residues. The clonotype comes from a woman under 30 in good health and CMV-seronegative. The chain uses TRBV6-5 and TRBJ2-5; 9 bases are a match to TRBD1. The J call may be faulty, since TRBJ2-7 better matches the DNA end. The sequenced sample consisted of PBMCs. The CDR3 nucleotides are TGTGCCAGCAGTTACTTGACAGGGGGCTCCTACGAGCAGTACTTC. This translates into CASSYLTGGSYEQYF.